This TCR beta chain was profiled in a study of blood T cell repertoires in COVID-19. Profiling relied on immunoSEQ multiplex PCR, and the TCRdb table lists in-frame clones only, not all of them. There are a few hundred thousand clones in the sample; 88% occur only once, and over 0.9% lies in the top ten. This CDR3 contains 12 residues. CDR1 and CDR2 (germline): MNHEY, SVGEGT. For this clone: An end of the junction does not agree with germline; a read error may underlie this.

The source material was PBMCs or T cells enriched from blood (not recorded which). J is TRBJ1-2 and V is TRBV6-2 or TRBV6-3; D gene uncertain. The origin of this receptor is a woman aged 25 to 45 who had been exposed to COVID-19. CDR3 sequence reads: CASSYSTRATAF. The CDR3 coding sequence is TGTGCCAGCAGTTACTCGACGCGGGCTACAGCCTTC.